The clone carrying this T cell receptor (beta chain) appeared a single time. The record originates from a study of blood T cell repertoires in COVID-19. Whole-study context: Sites across the United States, Italy and Spain contributed samples from acute and convalescent COVID-19. Sample material is recorded as cDNA or gDNA derived from T cells, B-cell-depleted T cells, or PBMCs.

The V end lost 5 bases, the J end lost 3 bases, and 13 bases lay between the germline ends. Germline values: CDR1 SGHAT, CDR2 FQNNGV. This CDR3 has 14 residues. Original methodology: Reference gene primer amplification gave estimated nucleated cell counts. Here immunoSEQ multiplex PCR was the method, and the copy in TCRdb shows in-frame clones only, minus some. V and J calls and clone size come straight from that table; D and trimming were deduced from the DNA. The table shows roughly 150,000 clones, with 80% to 90% occurring only once. This clonotype was sampled from a man aged 60 to 69 with acute or convalescent COVID-19. The sample comprised peripheral blood. The rearrangement links TRBV11-2 to TRBJ2-5, with D perhaps matching TRBD2 (5 bases). This CDR3 is CASSTGSGKETQYF. DNA for the CDR3: TGTGCCAGCAGCACCGGTTCGGGGAAAGAGACCCAGTACTTC.